The 17 T cell receptor beta chains presented below share a single source sample, sequenced in a study of Ad26.COV2.S vaccination and SARS-CoV-2 variants. Profiling relied on immunoSEQ multiplex PCR, and the TCRdb table lists in-frame clones only, not all of them. Altogether 300,000 to 350,000 clones are present, about 85% being singletons, with the ten largest covering around 2%. Treatment specified: about 20 received Ad26.COV2.S at low or high dose, single or two shots; about 5 received placebo; per-sample allocation not given. Day 63 after the first injection of vaccine or placebo was the sampling time. The source material was peripheral blood, sampled in a trial of Ad26.COV2.S vaccine versus placebo. All receptors come from a person between 18 and 60 years old who received the Ad26.COV2.S COVID-19 vaccine or a placebo.

The chain joins TRBV29-1 to TRBJ1-3, with D possibly matching TRBD1 (5 bases). Germline V gives CDR1 SQVTM, CDR2 ANQGSEA. Between the trimmed V and J ends, which lost 6 bases and 2 bases, there was a span of 11 bases. There are 13 residues in the CDR3. CDR3 nucleotide sequence: TGCAGCGTCGCGGGACGAGCTGGAAACACCATATATTTT. It translates to CSVAGRAGNTIYF.

The V call is TRBV5-6, the J call TRBJ2-3; D might be TRBD2 (6 bases). Germline V CDR1 and CDR2: SGHDT, YYEEEE. V was pared by 0 bases and J by 2 bases, with 10 bases between. The CDR3 covers 15 residues. CDR3 DNA: TGTGCCAGCAGCTTGGAGGCGGGATACACAGATACGCAGTATTTT. Encoded protein: CASSLEAGYTDTQYF.

The chain combines TRBV24-1 with TRBJ2-7; D remains ambiguous. Trimming stripped 3 bases from V and 3 bases from J, with 5 bases between. The CDR3 is 12 amino acids. CDR1 KGHDR and CDR2 SFDVKD come from the germline V gene. The CDR3 is CATSDRGYEQYF. The CDR3 DNA is TGTGCCACCAGTGATCGCGGCTACGAGCAGTACTTC.

This clone occurred many times. The chain is built from TRBV5-4 and TRBJ1-1; D call uncertain. Germline CDR1 and CDR2: SGHNT and YYREEE (reference sequence). The V end was cut by 3 bases, the J end by 1 base, with 16 bases between. The CDR3 runs to 16 residues. The CDR3 loop is CASSYDPQGSNTEAFF. For the CDR3, the DNA is TGTGCCAGCAGCTACGACCCCCAAGGTTCGAACACTGAAGCTTTCTTT.

This clone was recorded a few times. The chain joins TRBV27 to TRBJ2-7, with 8 bases aligning to TRBD1. Germline V lookup: CDR1 MNHEY, CDR2 SMNVEV (reference sequence). The junction had 6 bases not matched to a gene; V was cut back by 6 bases and J by 2 bases. The CDR3 contains 14 residues. Here the CDR3 DNA reads TGTGCCAGCAGCACCGGGACAGGCCCCTACGAGCAGTACTTC. It translates to CASSTGTGPYEQYF.

The gene calls are TRBV3-1 (or the pseudogene TRBV3-2) and TRBJ1-6; 8 bases line up with TRBD1. Germline-derived CDR1 and CDR2 are LGHDT and YNNKEL (reference sequence). The V segment lost 0 bases and the J segment 6 bases; nucleotides outside the gene matches: 4. The CDR3 totals 16 residues. The CDR3 DNA follows: TGTGCCAGCAGCCAAGATAGGACAGGGTTTAATTCACCCCTCCACTTT. This gives the protein CASSQDRTGFNSPLHF.

The chain links TRBV2 to TRBJ1-2, with D possibly being TRBD1 (5 bases). Trimming stripped 9 bases from V and 13 bases from J, with 18 bases between. This CDR3 spans 11 amino acids. In germline, CDR1 is SNHLY, CDR2 FYNNEI. CDR3 in DNA: TGTGCCAGTTGCTTTGAAGGGGTATCCACCTTC. Translation gives CASCFEGVSTF.

The CDR3 region has the DNA TGTGCCAGCAGTGAAAGGGCTACGGGGGCCAACGTCCTGACTTTC. Its protein product is CASSERATGANVLTF. The chain couples TRBV6-1 to TRBJ2-6; the D is unclear. This CDR3 is built from 15 residues. The V gene's germline CDR1 is MNHNS and CDR2 SASEGT. Trimming stripped 2 bases from V and 4 bases from J, with 9 bases between.

This chain links TRBV19 with TRBJ2-7, with D unresolved. Per germline, CDR1 LNHDA and CDR2 SQIVND (reference sequence). V lost 3 bases, J lost 3 bases, and 15 bases lay in between. The CDR3 is made up of 15 amino acids. The CDR3 sequence: CASSIALGGNYEQYF. In DNA, the CDR3 is TGTGCCAGTAGTATCGCTCTAGGCGGTAACTACGAGCAGTACTTC. Filled out from reference TRBV19 and TRBJ2-7, the complete variable domain reads DGGITQSPKYLFRKEGQNVTLSCEQNLNHDAMYWYRQDPGQGLRLIYYSQIVNDFQKGDIAEGYSVSREKKESFPLTVTSAQKNPTAFYLCASSIALGGNYEQYFGPGTRLTVT.

The table lists this clone with a count of one. J is TRBJ1-6 and V is TRBV7-9; 8 bases match TRBD1. CDR1 SEHNR and CDR2 FQNEAQ come from the germline V gene (reference sequence). After removal of 3 bases from V and 7 bases from J, the junction contained 2 bases not matched to a gene. The CDR3 covers 14 residues. The CDR3 spells CASSLTGANSPLHF. CDR3 DNA: TGTGCCAGCAGCTTGACAGGGGCAAATTCACCCCTCCACTTT.

The rearrangement joins TRBV7-2 to TRBJ2-2; 8 nucleotides align to TRBD2. The CDR3 totals 13 residues. Trimming removed 8 bases from V and 2 bases from J; junction bases left unmatched: 1. In germline, CDR1 is SGHTA, CDR2 FQGNSA. CDR3 nucleotide sequence: TGTGCCAGCCGGGGGGGAAACACCGGGGAGCTGTTTTTT. It yields the protein CASRGGNTGELFF.

The chain couples TRBV25-1 to TRBJ2-3; 10 bases map to TRBD1. The CDR3 sequence is 13 residues long. The V gene's germline CDR1 is MGHDK and CDR2 SYGVNS. The V segment lost 8 bases and the J segment 1 base; nucleotides outside the gene matches: 0. CDR3 amino acids: CASGTGGTDTQYF. In nucleotides, the CDR3 is TGTGCCAGCGGGACAGGGGGCACAGATACGCAGTATTTT.

In regard to this clone: Other nucleotide sequences in the sample specify the same CDR3. The chain employs TRBV24-1 and TRBJ1-4, with TRBD1 identical over 10 bases. The CDR3 contains 15 residues. Losses at the gene ends were 3 bases for V and 6 bases for J; bases not matched to a gene: 3. Germline CDR1 reads KGHDR; CDR2 reads SFDVKD. This CDR3 is CATSDPGTGDEKLFF. CDR3 nucleotide sequence: TGTGCCACCAGTGATCCCGGGACAGGGGATGAAAAACTGTTTTTT.

This sequence joins TRBV7-8 and TRBJ2-7, with D uncertain. The germline CDR1 and CDR2 sequences are SGHVS and FQNEAQ. CDR3 size: 18 residues. With 2 bases removed from V and 0 bases from J, the gap between germline ends came to 20 bases. The CDR3 coding sequence is TGTGCCAGCAGCTTATCAACAACACCGGTGAGGACCTCCTACGAGCAGTACTTC. This encodes CASSLSTTPVRTSYEQYF. The full variable domain, in which reference TRBV7-8 and TRBJ2-7 provide the parts outside the CDR3, is GAGVSQSPRYKVAKRGQDVALRCDPISGHVSLFWYQQALGQGPEFLTYFQNEAQLDKSGLPSDRFFAERPEGSVSTLKIQRTQQEDSAVYLCASSLSTTPVRTSYEQYFGPGTRLTVT.

In this sample, this clone turned up once. In DNA, the CDR3 is TGTGCCAGCAGCAAGCGACAGGGGAGTACAGCGACAGATACGCAGTATTTT. Residues: CASSKRQGSTATDTQYF. The chain carries TRBV9 and TRBJ2-3, with 8 bases fitting TRBD1. The CDR3 is 17 residues long. Germline V gene sequence: CDR1 SGDLS, CDR2 YYNGEE. V dropped 4 bases and J dropped 3; count of bases not matched to a gene: 13.

The V gene is TRBV7-9, the J gene TRBJ2-5; TRBD2 aligns across 9 bases. The CDR3 has 16 residues. V dropped 5 bases and J dropped 4; count of bases not matched to a gene: 11. Germline loops: CDR1 SEHNR, CDR2 FQNEAQ (reference sequence). CDR3 DNA: TGTGCCAGCAGCCGATTTAGCGGGGGCTCGACAGAGACCCAGTACTTC. As protein: CASSRFSGGSTETQYF.

This clone was counted between two and nine times. This chain joins TRBV5-1 and TRBJ2-7; D is possibly TRBD2 (6 bases). CDR1 and CDR2 (germline): SGHRS, YFSETQ. This CDR3 region has 12 residues. The V end lost 2 bases, the J end lost 6 bases, and 9 bases lay between the germline ends. The DNA for the CDR3 is TGCGCCAGCAGCTTTCCGGAGGGCGAGCAGTACTTC. This encodes CASSFPEGEQYF.